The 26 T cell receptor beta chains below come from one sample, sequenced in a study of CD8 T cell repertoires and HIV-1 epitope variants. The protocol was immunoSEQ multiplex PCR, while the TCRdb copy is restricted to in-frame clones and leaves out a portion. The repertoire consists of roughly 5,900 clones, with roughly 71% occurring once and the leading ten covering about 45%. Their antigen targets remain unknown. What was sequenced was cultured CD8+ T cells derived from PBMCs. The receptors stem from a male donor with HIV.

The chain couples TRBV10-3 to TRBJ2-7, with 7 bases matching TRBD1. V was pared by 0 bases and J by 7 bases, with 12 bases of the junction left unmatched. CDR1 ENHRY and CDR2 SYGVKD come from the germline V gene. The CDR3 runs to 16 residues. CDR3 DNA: TGTGCCATCAGTGAGTCGAGGATACTGACAGGGCGGGAGCAGTACTTC. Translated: CAISESRILTGREQYF.

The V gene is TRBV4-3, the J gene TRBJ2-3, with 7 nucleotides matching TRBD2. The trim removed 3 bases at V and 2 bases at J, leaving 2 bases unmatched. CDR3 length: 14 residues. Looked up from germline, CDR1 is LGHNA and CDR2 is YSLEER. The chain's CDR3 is CASSQGLPTDTQYF. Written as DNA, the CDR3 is TGCGCCAGCAGCCAGGGACTACCCACAGATACGCAGTATTTT.

The CDR3 region has the DNA TGTGCCAGCTCAGCCTTAGGGCTTACTAGCACAGATACGCAGTATTTT. Its translation: CASSALGLTSTDTQYF. This chain connects TRBV18 to TRBJ2-3, with D uncertain. The ends were cut back, 5 bases at V and 0 bases at J, with 15 bases in the middle. This CDR3 comprises 16 residues. CDR1 and CDR2 (germline): KGHSH, LQKENI.

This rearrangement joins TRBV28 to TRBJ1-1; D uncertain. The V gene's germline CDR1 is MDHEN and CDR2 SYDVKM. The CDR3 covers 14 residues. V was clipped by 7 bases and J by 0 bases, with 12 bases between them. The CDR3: CASTPLFLNTEAFF. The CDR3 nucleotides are TGTGCCAGCACCCCCCTTTTTCTGAACACTGAAGCTTTCTTT.

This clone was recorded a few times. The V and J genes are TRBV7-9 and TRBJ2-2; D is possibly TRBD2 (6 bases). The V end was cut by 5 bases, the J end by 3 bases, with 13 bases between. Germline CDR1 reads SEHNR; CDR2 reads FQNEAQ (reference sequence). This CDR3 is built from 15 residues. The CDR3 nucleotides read TGTGCCAGCAGCGGAGGGGAGCTAGACACCGGGGAGCTGTTTTTT. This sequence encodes CASSGGELDTGELFF.

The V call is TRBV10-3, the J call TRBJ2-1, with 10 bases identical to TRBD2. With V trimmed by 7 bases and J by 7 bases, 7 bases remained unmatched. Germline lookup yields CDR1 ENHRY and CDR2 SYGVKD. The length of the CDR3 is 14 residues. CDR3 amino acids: CAIKEASGGNEQFF. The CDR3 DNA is TGTGCCATCAAGGAGGCTAGCGGGGGAAATGAGCAGTTCTTC.

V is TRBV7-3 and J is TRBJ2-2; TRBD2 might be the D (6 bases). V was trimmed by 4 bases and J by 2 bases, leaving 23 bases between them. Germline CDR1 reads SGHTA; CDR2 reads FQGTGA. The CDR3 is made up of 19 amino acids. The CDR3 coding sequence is TGTGCCAGCAGCTCGGGAGCATCCTGGGACCCAGAAAACACCGGGGAGCTGTTTTTT. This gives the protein CASSSGASWDPENTGELFF. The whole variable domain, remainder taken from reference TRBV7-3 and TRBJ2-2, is GAGVSQTPSNKVTEKGKYVELRCDPISGHTALYWYRQSLGQGPEFLIYFQGTGAADDSGLPNDRFFAVRPEGSVSTLKIQRTERGDSAVYLCASSSGASWDPENTGELFFGEGSRLTVL.

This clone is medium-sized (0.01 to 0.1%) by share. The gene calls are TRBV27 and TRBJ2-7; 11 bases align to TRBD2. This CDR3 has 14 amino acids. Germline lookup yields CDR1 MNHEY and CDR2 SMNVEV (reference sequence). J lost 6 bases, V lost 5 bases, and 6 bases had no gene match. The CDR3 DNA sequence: TGTGCCAGCAGTCTCATAGCGGGAGGGCCCGAGCAGTACTTC. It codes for CASSLIAGGPEQYF.

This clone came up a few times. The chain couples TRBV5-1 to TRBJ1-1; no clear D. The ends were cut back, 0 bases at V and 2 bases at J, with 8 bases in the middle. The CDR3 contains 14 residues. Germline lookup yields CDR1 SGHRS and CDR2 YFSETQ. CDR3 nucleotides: TGCGCCAGCAGCTTGGGTCAGGTAAACACTGAAGCTTTCTTT. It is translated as CASSLGQVNTEAFF.

The CDR3 here is CASSLLAGGSEQFF. In DNA, the CDR3 is TGTGCCAGCAGTTTGCTAGCGGGGGGGAGTGAGCAGTTCTTC. J is TRBJ2-1 and V is TRBV27; 12 positions agree with TRBD2. The CDR3 extends over 14 amino acids. Germline V gene sequence: CDR1 MNHEY, CDR2 SMNVEV (reference sequence). V was clipped by 3 bases and J by 9 bases; unmatched bases: 3.

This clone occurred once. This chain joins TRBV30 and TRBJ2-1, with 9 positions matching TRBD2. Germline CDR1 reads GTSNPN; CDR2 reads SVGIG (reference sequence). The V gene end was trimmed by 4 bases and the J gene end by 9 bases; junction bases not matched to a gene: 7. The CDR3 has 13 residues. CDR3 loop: CAWTLGRGGEQFF. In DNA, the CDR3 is TGTGCCTGGACCTTGGGGCGGGGGGGTGAGCAGTTCTTC.

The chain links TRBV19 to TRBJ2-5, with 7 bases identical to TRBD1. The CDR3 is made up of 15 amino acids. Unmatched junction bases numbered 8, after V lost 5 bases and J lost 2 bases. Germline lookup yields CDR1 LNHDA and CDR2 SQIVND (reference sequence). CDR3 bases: TGTGCCAGTAGTCCCTGGGGACAGACACAAGAGACCCAGTACTTC. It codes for CASSPWGQTQETQYF.

The CDR3 nucleotides read TGTGCCAGCAGCCCTAGCTCCTACGAGCAGTACTTC. Its translation is CASSPSSYEQYF. This chain joins TRBV2 and TRBJ2-7; D is undetermined. The germline gives CDR1 SNHLY, CDR2 FYNNEI. This CDR3 contains 12 residues. Trimming cost V 6 bases and J 0 bases, with 6 bases left between them.

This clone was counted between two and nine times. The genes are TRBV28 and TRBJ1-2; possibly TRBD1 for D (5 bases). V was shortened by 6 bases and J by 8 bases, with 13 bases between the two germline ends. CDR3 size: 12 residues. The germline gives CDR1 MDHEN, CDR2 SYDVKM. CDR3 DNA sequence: TGTGCCAGCAGCCAGCGGGGCCTAGGCTACACCTTC. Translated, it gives CASSQRGLGYTF.

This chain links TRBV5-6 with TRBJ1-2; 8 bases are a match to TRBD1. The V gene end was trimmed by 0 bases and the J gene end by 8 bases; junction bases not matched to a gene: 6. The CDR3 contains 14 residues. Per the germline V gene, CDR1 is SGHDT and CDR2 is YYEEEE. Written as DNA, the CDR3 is TGTGCCAGCAGCTTGGGGACAGGGTCGAAAGGCTACACCTTC. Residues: CASSLGTGSKGYTF. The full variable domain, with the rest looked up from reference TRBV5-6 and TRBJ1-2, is DAGVTQSPTHLIKTRGQQVTLRCSPKSGHDTVSWYQQALGQGPQFIFQYYEEEERQRGNFPDRFSGHQFPNYSSELNVNALLLGDSALYLCASSLGTGSKGYTFGSGTRLTVV.

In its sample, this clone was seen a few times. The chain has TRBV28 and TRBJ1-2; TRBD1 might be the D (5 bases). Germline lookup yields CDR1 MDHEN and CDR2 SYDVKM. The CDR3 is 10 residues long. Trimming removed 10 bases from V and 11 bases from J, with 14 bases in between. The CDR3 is CATTLGTYTF. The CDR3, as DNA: TGTGCCACTACCCTTGGGACGTACACCTTC.

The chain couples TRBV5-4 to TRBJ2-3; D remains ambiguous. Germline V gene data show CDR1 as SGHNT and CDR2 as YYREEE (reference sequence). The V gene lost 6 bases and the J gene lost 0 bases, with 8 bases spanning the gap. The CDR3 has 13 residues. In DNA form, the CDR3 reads TGTGCCAGCACCCCTCTTAGCACAGATACGCAGTATTTT. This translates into CASTPLSTDTQYF.

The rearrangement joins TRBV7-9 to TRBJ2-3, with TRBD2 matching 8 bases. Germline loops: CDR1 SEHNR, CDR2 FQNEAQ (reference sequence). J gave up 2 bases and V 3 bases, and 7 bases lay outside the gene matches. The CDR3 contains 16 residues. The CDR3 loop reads CASSFGSGGYTDTQYF. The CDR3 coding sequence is TGTGCCAGCAGCTTTGGGAGCGGGGGATACACAGATACGCAGTATTTT. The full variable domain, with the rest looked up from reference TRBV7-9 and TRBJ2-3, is DTGVSQNPRHKITKRGQNVTFRCDPISEHNRLYWYRQTLGQGPEFLTYFQNEAQLEKSRLLSDRFSAERPKGSFSTLEIQRTEQGDSAMYLCASSFGSGGYTDTQYFGPGTRLTVL.

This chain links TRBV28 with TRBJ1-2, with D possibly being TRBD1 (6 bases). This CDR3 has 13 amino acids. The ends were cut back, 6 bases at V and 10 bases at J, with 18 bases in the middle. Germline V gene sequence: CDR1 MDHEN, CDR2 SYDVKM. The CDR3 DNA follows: TGTGCCAGCAGCGAAGTCCCGGACAGTCCCTACACCTTC. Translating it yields CASSEVPDSPYTF.

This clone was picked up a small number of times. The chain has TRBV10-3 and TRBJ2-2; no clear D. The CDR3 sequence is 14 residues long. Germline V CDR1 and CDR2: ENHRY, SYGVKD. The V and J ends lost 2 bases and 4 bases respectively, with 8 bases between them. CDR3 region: CAISEGPGTGELFF. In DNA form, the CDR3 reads TGTGCCATCAGTGAGGGCCCCGGCACCGGGGAGCTGTTTTTT.

CDR3 nucleotides: TGTGCCAGCAGCGTTTCAGCCGGGACAGGGACCGAAAGAGATACGCAGTATTTT. Translation: CASSVSAGTGTERDTQYF. The chain is built from TRBV9 and TRBJ2-3; 9 positions match TRBD1. CDR3 length: 18 amino acids. The junction had 15 bases not matched to a gene; V was cut back by 2 bases and J by 5 bases. Per germline, CDR1 SGDLS and CDR2 YYNGEE.

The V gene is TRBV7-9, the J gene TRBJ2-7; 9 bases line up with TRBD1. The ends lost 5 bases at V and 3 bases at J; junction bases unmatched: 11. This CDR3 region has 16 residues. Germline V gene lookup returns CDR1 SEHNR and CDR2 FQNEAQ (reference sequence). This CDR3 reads CASSPWTGDFLYEQYF. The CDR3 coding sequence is TGTGCCAGCAGCCCGTGGACAGGGGACTTTCTCTACGAGCAGTACTTC.

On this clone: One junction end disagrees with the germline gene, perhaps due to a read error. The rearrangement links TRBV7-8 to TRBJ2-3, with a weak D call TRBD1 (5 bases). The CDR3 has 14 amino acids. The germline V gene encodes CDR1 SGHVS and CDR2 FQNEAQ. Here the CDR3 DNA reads TGTGCCGGCAGAGGCAGGGCTGGCACAGATACGCAGTATTTT. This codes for CAGRGRAGTDTQYF.

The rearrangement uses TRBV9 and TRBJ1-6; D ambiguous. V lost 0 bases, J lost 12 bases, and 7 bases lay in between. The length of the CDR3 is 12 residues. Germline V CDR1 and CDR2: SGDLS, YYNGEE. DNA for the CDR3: TGTGCCAGCAGCGTAGAAGGGTTACCCCTCCACTTT. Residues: CASSVEGLPLHF. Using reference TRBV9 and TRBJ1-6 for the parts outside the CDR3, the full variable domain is DSGVTQTPKHLITATGQRVTLRCSPRSGDLSVYWYQQSLDQGLQFLIQYYNGEERAKGNILERFSAQQFPDLHSELNLSSLELGDSALYFCASSVEGLPLHFGNGTRLTVT.

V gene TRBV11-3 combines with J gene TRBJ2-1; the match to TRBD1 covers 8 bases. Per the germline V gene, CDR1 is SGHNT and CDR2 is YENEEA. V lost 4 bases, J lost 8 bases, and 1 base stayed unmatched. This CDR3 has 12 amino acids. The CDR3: CASSSDRDEQFF. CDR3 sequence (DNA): TGTGCCAGCAGCTCGGACAGGGATGAGCAGTTCTTC.

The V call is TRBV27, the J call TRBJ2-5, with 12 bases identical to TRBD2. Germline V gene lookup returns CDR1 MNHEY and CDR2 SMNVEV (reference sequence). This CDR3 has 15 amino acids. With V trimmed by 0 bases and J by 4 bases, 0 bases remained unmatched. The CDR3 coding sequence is TGTGCCAGCAGTTTATCGACTAGCGGGGGAGAGACCCAGTACTTC. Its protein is CASSLSTSGGETQYF.